Listed below are T cell receptor beta chains from one sample, sequenced in a study of blood T cells in healthy people across ages. TCRdb re-analysed the 5' RACE reads in MiXCR, keeping a single row per CDR3 protein. The sample comprises more than 1.4 million distinct CDR3 sequences, 42% of which are singletons, and roughly 7.9% rests with the top ten. Specimen: blood. These receptors all come from a woman aged 18-29 years in good health. The conserved cysteine and the conserved F or W are not part of the CDR3 here. Each record gives: V gene, D gene, J gene, CDR3 protein. D genes are given only for firm matches.

TRBV28	NA	TRBJ1-2	ASSVSDGYGYT
TRBV7-9	NA	TRBJ1-2	TSSLKAPAYGYT
TRBV18	NA	TRBJ1-5	ASSPTGTWGNQPQH
TRBV5-1	NA	TRBJ2-1	ASSSPGVSEF
TRBV27	TRBD1	TRBJ1-4	ASSLPAVRGRGNEKLF
TRBV20-1	NA	TRBJ1-2	SAKTPLGYGYT
TRBV7-2	NA	TRBJ1-2	ASSSSVTHGYT
TRBV6-1	TRBD2	TRBJ2-3	ASMRRAGGTDTQY
TRBV7-9	TRBD2	TRBJ2-3	ASSSGLAGGLITDTQY
TRBV9	NA	TRBJ1-6	ASSPEGGYSPLH
TRBV3-1	NA	TRBJ2-1	ASSQGGLRGSYNEQF
TRBV7-9	NA	TRBJ1-2	ASSIPEGYGYT
TRBV20-1	TRBD2	TRBJ2-5	SAGSGSLQETQY
TRBV18	NA	TRBJ1-6	ASSQTSRSLGYNSPLH
TRBV6-5	TRBD2	TRBJ2-4	ASSYSAAGGPVDEQY
TRBV6-1	TRBD1	TRBJ2-7	ASSPSGTGSYEQY
TRBV4-2	NA	TRBJ2-2	ASSQDLAGTGELF
TRBV10-3	TRBD1	TRBJ2-1	AISESPGQGSREQF
TRBV5-1	TRBD1	TRBJ1-6	ASSSGGQGSYSPLH
TRBV5-6	NA	TRBJ2-1	ASTRLSPIDEQF
TRBV6-1	NA	TRBJ2-1	ASNPGSGNEQF
TRBV20-1	TRBD2	TRBJ2-5	SARPSGTSEEQY
TRBV28	TRBD1	TRBJ1-2	ATAGQGANYGYT
TRBV30	TRBD1	TRBJ1-1	ALAGQGNVEAF
TRBV5-6	NA	TRBJ2-1	ASSRDPGKQQF